This T cell receptor (beta chain) came from a study of early T cells in non-severe SARS-CoV-2 infection. TCRdb re-called the 5' RACE reads through MiXCR, storing one row per CDR3 protein. The sample has some 40,000 distinct CDR3 sequences, 5.3% seen once; the top ten hold 25% to 30%. Only a few counts were recorded for this clonotype. Looked up from germline, CDR1 is SGDLS and CDR2 is YYNGEE. J gave up 6 bases and V 4 bases, and 13 bases lay outside the gene matches. The CDR3 is 16 residues long. J is TRBJ2-1 and V is TRBV9; TRBD2 agrees at 7 bases. The sequence derives from an adult who was a healthcare worker with PCR-confirmed SARS-CoV-2 infection or an uninfected control (not recorded which). Sample: whole blood. The CDR3: CASSRRRLAVPNEQFF. CDR3 bases: TGTGCCAGCAGCCGTAGGAGGCTAGCGGTGCCCAATGAGCAGTTCTTC.